A single sample gave rise to the 20 T cell receptor beta chains below, sequenced in a study of CXCR3-negative and CXCR3-positive naive CD8 T cells. Study-wide findings and caveats: CXCR3-positive naive cells carried more hydrophobic TRB CDR3s than CXCR3-negative naive cells did.

In preparing the TRB cDNA libraries, 5' RACE with UMI labels was used. TCRdb reworked the 5' RACE reads into one entry per CDR3 protein, no DNA. This listing includes around 63,000 distinct CDR3 sequences. The antigens for these receptors are not known. The sequencing input was naive CXCR3+ CD8+ T cells from blood. Subset here: CD45RO-CCR7+CD27+CD95- naive CD8+ T cells expressing CXCR3 (TNR3+). The receptor source for this set is a human donor in good health. Some clones in this sample may be carry-over from other donors' samples.

The genes are TRBV7-9 and TRBJ2-7; checking the TCRdb D call of TRBD1 is not possible without DNA. CDR1 is SEHNR and CDR2 is FQNEAQ in the germline V gene (reference sequence). The CDR3 sequence is 17 residues long. The CDR3 loop is CASSSDRGFSFSYEQYF.

This sequence joins TRBV29-1 and TRBJ2-2. CDR1 SQVTM and CDR2 ANQGSEA come from the germline V gene. There are 12 residues in the CDR3. The CDR3 region is CSVTGDTGELFF.

The gene calls are TRBV28 and TRBJ2-3; without DNA, the TCRdb call of TRBD1 cannot be checked. This CDR3 comprises 15 residues. The germline gives CDR1 MDHEN, CDR2 SYDVKM. The CDR3 spells CASSLGTGVTDTQYF.

This chain's CDR3 is CSVPRGYGYTF. The rearrangement uses TRBV29-1 and TRBJ1-2; the D call from TCRdb, TRBD1, cannot be confirmed without DNA. This CDR3 has 11 amino acids. The germline V gene encodes CDR1 SQVTM and CDR2 ANQGSEA. The complete variable domain, with remaining parts taken from reference TRBV29-1 and TRBJ1-2, reads SAVISQKPSRDICQRGTSLTIQCQVDSQVTMMFWYRQQPGQSLTLIATANQGSEATYESGFVIDKFPISRPNLTFSTLTVSNMSPEDSSIYLCSVPRGYGYTFGSGTRLTVV.

The V and J genes are TRBV7-3 and TRBJ2-2; with no DNA, the TCRdb D assignment of TRBD2 cannot be verified. Germline CDR1 is SGHTA and CDR2 is FQGTGA. The CDR3 has 14 amino acids. The CDR3 sequence is CASSLEGNTGELFF.

The rearrangement uses TRBV5-6 and TRBJ2-5; TCRdb lists TRBD2, though no DNA is available to test this call. The CDR3 extends over 16 amino acids. Germline assignment: CDR1 SGHDT and CDR2 YYEEEE. The chain's CDR3 is CASSAIAGGPQETQYF.

J is TRBJ2-3 and V is TRBV5-4. CDR1 and CDR2 from the germline V gene are SGHNT and YYREEE (reference sequence). The CDR3 is 15 amino acids. The CDR3 is CASSIRTASTDTQYF.

This sequence joins TRBV25-1 and TRBJ2-7; checking the TCRdb D call of TRBD1 is not possible without DNA. The CDR3 extends over 15 amino acids. Germline V gene data show CDR1 as MGHDK and CDR2 as SYGVNS. CDR3 protein: CASSEDGTPRVEQYF.

CDR3 amino acids: CSSVGARGAFF. The chain has TRBV29-1 and TRBJ1-1; the D call of TRBD1 rests on TCRdb alone, since no DNA is present to check it. In germline, CDR1 is SQVTM, CDR2 ANQGSEA. The CDR3 is made up of 11 amino acids.

The V gene is TRBV4-1, the J gene TRBJ2-5; the D call of TRBD2 rests on TCRdb alone, since no DNA is present to check it. Germline CDR1 is MGHRA and CDR2 is YSYEKL. This CDR3 comprises 15 residues. CDR3 amino acids: CASSQGGGPVETQYF.

The rearrangement links TRBV7-3 to TRBJ2-7. Germline CDR1 is SGHTA and CDR2 is FQGTGA. This CDR3 spans 15 amino acids. The CDR3 sequence is CASSLYVGSSYEQYF.

The V call is TRBV10-1, the J call TRBJ2-7. The CDR3 is 14 amino acids. In germline, CDR1 is WNHNN, CDR2 SYGVQD (reference sequence). CDR3 amino acids: CASSEGHGSYEQYF.

The rearrangement joins TRBV25-1 to TRBJ1-1. The V gene's germline CDR1 is MGHDK and CDR2 SYGVNS. The length of the CDR3 is 13 residues. CDR3 region: CASSDSVDTEAFF.

The rearrangement links TRBV7-2 to TRBJ1-2. The CDR3 contains 15 residues. Germline CDR1 reads SGHTA; CDR2 reads FQGNSA. The CDR3 region is CASSLPNFWDYGYTF.

This CDR3 reads CASSQDYRGNYEQYF. V is TRBV4-3 and J is TRBJ2-7; TCRdb names TRBD1, which stays unverified in the absence of DNA. In germline, CDR1 is LGHNA, CDR2 YSLEER. There are 15 residues in the CDR3.

The V gene is TRBV6-5, the J gene TRBJ1-5; TCRdb outputs TRBD1, but without DNA this stays unchecked. CDR1 is MNHEY, CDR2 SVGAGI, per germline. This CDR3 spans 13 amino acids. The CDR3 here is CASSPGRHQPQHF.

The rearrangement links TRBV29-1 to TRBJ2-1; TCRdb's assignment of TRBD1 cannot be checked, as there is no DNA. This CDR3 has 12 amino acids. The germline gives CDR1 SQVTM, CDR2 ANQGSEA. The CDR3 loop is CSSGQGYNEQFF.

The chain carries TRBV7-6 and TRBJ2-7; the D gene TCRdb calls, TRBD1, cannot be checked with no DNA. Germline values: CDR1 SGHVS, CDR2 FNYEAQ. The CDR3 spans 15 residues. The CDR3 region is CASSWGQGSSYEQYF. The variable domain in full, with the rest retrieved from reference TRBV7-6 and TRBJ2-7, is GAGVSQSPRYKVTKRGQDVALRCDPISGHVSLYWYRQALGQGPEFLTYFNYEAQQDKSGLPNDRFSAERPEGSISTLTIQRTEQRDSAMYRCASSWGQGSSYEQYFGPGTRLTVT.

The V gene is TRBV5-1, the J gene TRBJ1-1; TCRdb picks TRBD1, but there is no DNA to check that call. This CDR3 spans 16 amino acids. CDR1 is SGHRS, CDR2 YFSETQ, per germline. The CDR3 is CASSFWPQGGNTEAFF.

V and J are TRBV3-1 and TRBJ2-2. Germline V CDR1 and CDR2: LGHDT, YNNKEL (reference sequence). This CDR3 has 14 residues. The CDR3 sequence: CASSQADQTGELFF. The whole variable domain, remainder taken from reference TRBV3-1 and TRBJ2-2, is DTAVSQTPKYLVTQMGNDKSIKCEQNLGHDTMYWYKQDSKKFLKIMFSYNNKELIINETVPNRFSPKSPDKAHLNLHINSLELGDSAVYFCASSQADQTGELFFGEGSRLTVL.